These 17 T cell receptor beta chains originate from one sample sequenced in a study of T cell responses to AZD1222 COVID-19 vaccine. This table comes from immunoSEQ multiplex PCR, and its TCRdb copy is limited to in-frame clones, with some not included. The table lists approximately 80,000 clones, 75% to 85% of them singletons, with under 25% in the top ten. Sequencing was performed on peripheral blood, taken on day 0 of AZD1222 vaccination. Receptors were obtained from an adult in good health.

The V gene is TRBV2, the J gene TRBJ1-5, with 9 bases matching TRBD1. The germline gives CDR1 SNHLY, CDR2 FYNNEI. V lost 7 bases to trimming and J lost 4 bases; unmatched junction nucleotides: 5. The CDR3 runs 14 residues. This CDR3 reads CASTAGQGNQPQHF. CDR3 bases: TGTGCCAGCACTGCGGGACAGGGAAATCAGCCCCAGCATTTT.

The CDR3 nucleotides read TGTGCCAGCAGCTTAGACAGGGCCAAAAACATTCAGTACTTC. The encoded protein is CASSLDRAKNIQYF. The chain carries TRBV7-2 and TRBJ2-4; D is possibly TRBD1 (5 bases). The germline CDR1 and CDR2 sequences are SGHTA and FQGNSA. The germline V and J ends were trimmed by 1 base and 1 base, with 5 bases remaining between them. The CDR3 runs to 14 residues.

This clone was seen once. V is TRBV6-5 and J is TRBJ1-3; 9 bases map to TRBD1. J gave up 2 bases and V 6 bases, and 2 bases lay outside the gene matches. CDR1 and CDR2 from the germline V gene are MNHEY and SVGAGI. The CDR3 length is 14 residues. The CDR3 coding sequence is TGTGCCAGCAGGGGGGACAGGGCTGGAAACACCATATATTTT. Translated: CASRGDRAGNTIYF.

V and J are TRBV2 and TRBJ2-3; 8 bases fit TRBD1. Germline V gene lookup returns CDR1 SNHLY and CDR2 FYNNEI. The CDR3 loop spans 14 amino acids. With V trimmed by 8 bases and J by 0 bases, 4 bases remained unmatched. CDR3 DNA sequence: TGTGCCAGCGGGGACAGGCGTAGCACAGATACGCAGTATTTT. Its protein product is CASGDRRSTDTQYF.

V and J are TRBV30 and TRBJ2-7; D tentatively reads TRBD1 or TRBD2 (7 bases each). The CDR3 consists of 17 residues. V shed 3 bases and J shed 5 bases, with 26 bases lying between them. Germline CDR1 GTSNPN, CDR2 SVGIG (reference sequence). CDR3: CAWSPPGGLRGHNEQYF. CDR3 DNA: TGTGCCTGGAGCCCTCCGGGAGGTTTGAGGGGGCATAACGAGCAGTACTTC.

The rearrangement links TRBV7-2 to TRBJ1-6, with D tentatively TRBD1 (5 bases). The CDR3 consists of 15 residues. Germline V gene lookup returns CDR1 SGHTA and CDR2 FQGNSA. V was shortened by 4 bases and J by 5 bases, with 12 bases between the two germline ends. The CDR3 DNA sequence: TGTGCCAGCAGCTCTAGGGGCGGTCATAATTCACCCCTCCACTTT. Translating it yields CASSSRGGHNSPLHF.

V and J are TRBV14 and TRBJ2-5, with TRBD2 matching over 8 bases. J was trimmed by 1 base and V by 1 base; bases with no gene match: 5. Per the germline V gene, CDR1 is SGHDN and CDR2 is FVKESK. This CDR3 region has 16 residues. The CDR3 sequence: CASSQGMGTSQETQYF. The CDR3 DNA reads TGTGCCAGCAGCCAAGGCATGGGGACTAGCCAAGAGACCCAGTACTTC.

The V call is TRBV2, the J call TRBJ1-6; D uncertain. The V gene's germline CDR1 is SNHLY and CDR2 FYNNEI. The CDR3 sequence is 15 residues long. Deletions cut 1 base from V and 7 bases from J, with 11 bases between. The CDR3 nucleotides are TGTGCCAGCAGTGAAGGATGGGGAGAGAATTCACCCCTCCACTTT. As protein: CASSEGWGENSPLHF.

This clone is a singleton in its sample. The CDR3 is CASSIFGTEAFF. Written as DNA, the CDR3 is TGTGCCAGTAGTATATTTGGCACTGAAGCTTTCTTT. The genes are TRBV19 and TRBJ1-1; the D is unclear. Germline loops: CDR1 LNHDA, CDR2 SQIVND (reference sequence). Between the trimmed V and J ends, which lost 2 bases and 4 bases, there was a span of 5 bases. The CDR3 covers 12 residues.

The chain couples TRBV24-1 to TRBJ2-1, with D unresolved. Germline values: CDR1 KGHDR, CDR2 SFDVKD. The CDR3 extends over 17 amino acids. V was clipped by 4 bases and J by 1 base, with 16 bases between them. Here the CDR3 reads CATSDNSQVTSYNEQFF. The CDR3 DNA sequence: TGTGCCACCAGTGACAATTCCCAGGTTACGTCCTACAATGAGCAGTTCTTC.

The chain recombines TRBV3-1 (or the pseudogene TRBV3-2) with TRBJ1-2; TRBD1 matches at 9 bases. V was clipped by 2 bases and J by 2 bases; unmatched bases: 6. Per the germline V gene, CDR1 is LGHDT and CDR2 is YNNKEL (reference sequence). CDR3 length: 16 amino acids. Written as DNA, the CDR3 is TGTGCCAGCAGCCAACCGGGACAGGGTGGAAACTATGGCTACACCTTC. Amino acids: CASSQPGQGGNYGYTF.

The chain has TRBV3-1 (or the pseudogene TRBV3-2) and TRBJ2-2; D is undetermined. Trimming shortened V by 3 bases and J by 5 bases, and 13 bases separated the two germline ends. Germline CDR1 is LGHDT and CDR2 is YNNKEL (reference sequence). This CDR3 comprises 15 residues. The CDR3 nucleotides are TGTGCCAGCAGCCATGGCGGAGTTCGTACCGGGGAGCTGTTTTTT. It is translated as CASSHGGVRTGELFF.

The rearrangement uses TRBV6-5 and TRBJ2-7; D remains ambiguous. The CDR3 contains 15 residues. In germline, CDR1 is MNHEY, CDR2 SVGAGI. V lost 6 bases to trimming and J lost 0 bases, with 15 bases between them. The chain's CDR3 is CASRNGPSSSYEQYF. The CDR3 region has the DNA TGTGCCAGCAGAAACGGGCCGTCAAGCTCCTACGAGCAGTACTTC.

The V gene is TRBV27, the J gene TRBJ2-1; tentative D call: TRBD1 (5 bases). Germline V gene sequence: CDR1 MNHEY, CDR2 SMNVEV (reference sequence). V was clipped by 5 bases and J by 7 bases, with 12 bases between them. The length of the CDR3 is 13 residues. DNA for the CDR3: TGTGCCAGCAGTCTCGTAGGGGCGAATGAGCAGTTCTTC. Translating gives CASSLVGANEQFF.

The gene calls are TRBV2 and TRBJ1-2; no firm D call. Trimming removed 4 bases at V and 3 bases at J, with 9 bases between. CDR1 SNHLY and CDR2 FYNNEI come from the germline V gene. The CDR3 is made up of 13 amino acids. CDR3 sequence (DNA): TGTGCCAGCAGTGTAAGATTCGACTATGGCTACACCTTC. Its translation: CASSVRFDYGYTF. The full variable domain, completed using reference TRBV2 and TRBJ1-2, is EPEVTQTPSHQVTQMGQEVILRCVPISNHLYFYWYRQILGQKVEFLVSFYNNEISEKSEIFDDQFSVERPDGSNFTLKIRSTKLEDSAMYFCASSVRFDYGYTFGSGTRLTVV.

The chain combines TRBV28 with TRBJ2-3, with 10 bases fitting TRBD2. CDR1 MDHEN and CDR2 SYDVKM come from the germline V gene. The J segment lost 5 bases and the V segment lost 6 bases, leaving 5 bases of the junction unmatched. The CDR3 spans 14 residues. The CDR3 is CASSLAGAGDTQYF. CDR3 DNA sequence: TGTGCCAGCAGCCTAGCGGGGGCCGGAGATACGCAGTATTTT.

The chain is built from TRBV3-1 (or the pseudogene TRBV3-2) and TRBJ1-1; 9 bases fit TRBD1. CDR1 and CDR2 from the germline V gene are LGHDT and YNNKEL (reference sequence). The ends lost 4 bases at V and 5 bases at J; junction bases unmatched: 11. The CDR3 runs 16 residues. The CDR3 reads CASSPSETGGKTEAFF. CDR3 DNA: TGTGCCAGCAGCCCCTCCGAGACAGGGGGTAAGACTGAAGCTTTCTTT.